Listed here is a single T cell receptor beta chain. Its antigen is unknown. Trimming took off 5 bases at V and 5 bases at J, with 21 bases between the two ends. Germline V gene data show CDR1 as SEHNR and CDR2 as FQNEAQ (reference sequence). The CDR3 contains 16 residues. The sample originates from a study of T cell responses to AZD1222 COVID-19 vaccine. Study observations and caveats: A rise in Spike-specific TCR breadth and depth followed two AZD1222 doses.

Only in-frame clones appear in the TCRdb table, and some are missing; sequencing was by immunoSEQ multiplex PCR. The sample has approximately 88,000 clones, less than 95% seen once; the top ten hold 5.4%. This chain joins TRBV7-9 and TRBJ2-5; D not resolved. This clonotype was sampled from an adult who received the AZD1222 COVID-19 vaccine. Sequencing used peripheral blood, obtained 28 days after the second AZD1222 dose. DNA of the CDR3: TGTGCCAGCAGCCAAGCTAAGGAGTCCCTTCGGGAGACCCAGTACTTC. It translates to CASSQAKESLRETQYF.